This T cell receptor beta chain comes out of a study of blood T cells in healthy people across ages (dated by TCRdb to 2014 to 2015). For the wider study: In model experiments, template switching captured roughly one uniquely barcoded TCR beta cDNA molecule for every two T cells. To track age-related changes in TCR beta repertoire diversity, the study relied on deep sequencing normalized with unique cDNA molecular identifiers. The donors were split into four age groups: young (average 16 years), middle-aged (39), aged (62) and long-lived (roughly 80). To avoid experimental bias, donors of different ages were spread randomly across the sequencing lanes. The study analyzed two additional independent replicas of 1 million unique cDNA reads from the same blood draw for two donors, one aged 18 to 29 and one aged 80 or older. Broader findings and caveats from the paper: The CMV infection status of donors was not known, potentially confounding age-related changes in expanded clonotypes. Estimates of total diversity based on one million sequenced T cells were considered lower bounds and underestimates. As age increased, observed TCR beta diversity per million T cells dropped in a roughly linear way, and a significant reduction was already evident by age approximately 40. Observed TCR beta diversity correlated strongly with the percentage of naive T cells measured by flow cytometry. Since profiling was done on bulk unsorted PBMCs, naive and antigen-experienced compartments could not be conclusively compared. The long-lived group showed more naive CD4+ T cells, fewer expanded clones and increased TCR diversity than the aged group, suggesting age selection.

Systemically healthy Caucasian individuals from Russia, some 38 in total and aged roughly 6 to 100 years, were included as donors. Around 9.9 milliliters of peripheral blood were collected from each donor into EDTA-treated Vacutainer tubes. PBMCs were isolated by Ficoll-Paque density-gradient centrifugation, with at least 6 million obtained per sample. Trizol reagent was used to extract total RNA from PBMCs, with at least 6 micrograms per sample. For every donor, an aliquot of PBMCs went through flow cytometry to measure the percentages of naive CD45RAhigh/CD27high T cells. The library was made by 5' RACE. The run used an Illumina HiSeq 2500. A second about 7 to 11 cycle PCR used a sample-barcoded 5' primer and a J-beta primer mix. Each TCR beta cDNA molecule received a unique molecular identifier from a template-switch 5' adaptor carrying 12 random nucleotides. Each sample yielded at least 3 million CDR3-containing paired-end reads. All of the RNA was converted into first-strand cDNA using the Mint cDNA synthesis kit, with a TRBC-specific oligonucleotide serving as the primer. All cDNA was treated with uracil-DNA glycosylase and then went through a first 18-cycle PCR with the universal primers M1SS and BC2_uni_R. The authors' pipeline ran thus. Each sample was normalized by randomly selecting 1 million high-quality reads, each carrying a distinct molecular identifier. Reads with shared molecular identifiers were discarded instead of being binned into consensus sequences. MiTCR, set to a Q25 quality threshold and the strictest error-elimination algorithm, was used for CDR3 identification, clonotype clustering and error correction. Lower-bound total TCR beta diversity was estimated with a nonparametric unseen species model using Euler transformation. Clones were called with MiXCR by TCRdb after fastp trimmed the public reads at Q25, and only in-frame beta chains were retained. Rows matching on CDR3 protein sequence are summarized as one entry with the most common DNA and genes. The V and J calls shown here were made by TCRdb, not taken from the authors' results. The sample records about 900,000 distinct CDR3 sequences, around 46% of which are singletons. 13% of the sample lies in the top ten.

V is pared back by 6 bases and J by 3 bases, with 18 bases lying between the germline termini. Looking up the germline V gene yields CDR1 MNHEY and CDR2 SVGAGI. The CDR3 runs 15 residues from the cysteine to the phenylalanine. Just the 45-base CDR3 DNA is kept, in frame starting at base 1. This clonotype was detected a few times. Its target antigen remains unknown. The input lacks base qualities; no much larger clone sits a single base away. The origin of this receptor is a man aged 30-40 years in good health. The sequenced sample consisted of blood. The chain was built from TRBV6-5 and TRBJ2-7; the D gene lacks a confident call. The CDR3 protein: CASRSSAGRRYEQYF. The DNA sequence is TGTGCCAGCAGGTCATCCGCAGGCAGGCGCTACGAGCAGTACTTC.